These 18 T cell receptor beta chains share one sample of origin, sequenced in a study of blood T cell repertoires in COVID-19 (dated by TCRdb to about 2020). The library relied on the immunoSEQ multiplex PCR assay. Here the immuneACCESS table is served through TCRdb, limited to in-frame sequences with V and J called. Missing clones are a known gap in these copies; in checked studies unresolved V genes cover under half, and the rest lacks a known reason. The sample table contains around 39,000 clones; only one count was recorded for 65% to 85% of them. The leading ten clones occupy around 28% of the sample. The sequenced material came from peripheral blood. The source is a man aged 80 or over with active or convalescent COVID-19.

The gene calls are TRBV15 and TRBJ1-2; perhaps TRBD1 as D (5 bases). The CDR3 is 16 residues long. Trimming removed 1 base from V and 8 bases from J, with 20 bases in between. Germline-derived CDR1 and CDR2 are LNHNV and YYDKDF (reference sequence). CDR3 protein: CATSRVKGLPAYGYTF. The DNA for the CDR3 is TGTGCCACCAGCAGAGTGAAGGGGCTCCCAGCGTACGGCTACACCTTC.

The chain couples TRBV5-1 to TRBJ2-3, with D possibly being TRBD2 (5 bases). Trimming removed 1 base at V and 5 bases at J, with 11 bases between. Germline V lookup: CDR1 SGHRS, CDR2 YFSETQ. CDR3 length: 14 amino acids. The CDR3 reads CASSLLASGDTQYF. The DNA of the CDR3 is TGCGCCAGCAGCTTGTTAGCGTCGGGAGATACGCAGTATTTT.

The rearrangement links TRBV6-5 to TRBJ1-1, with D unclear. Trimming pared 9 bases from V and 5 bases from J, leaving 22 bases between. CDR3 size: 15 residues. Germline values: CDR1 MNHEY, CDR2 SVGAGI. The CDR3 is CASGSGYAGRTEAFF. CDR3 DNA sequence: TGTGCCAGTGGGAGCGGCTACGCTGGAAGAACTGAAGCTTTCTTT.

A word on this clone: Other DNA sequences within the sample encode an identical CDR3. This chain uses TRBV29-1 with TRBJ2-7; TRBD2 matches 7 bases. Trimming cost V 4 bases and J 1 base; bases outside gene matches: 4. CDR1 is SQVTM, CDR2 ANQGSEA, per germline. This CDR3 has 13 residues. The DNA of the CDR3 is TGCAGCGTTGGGCGGGGGTCGTCCTACGAGCAGTACTTC. Amino acids: CSVGRGSSYEQYF.

CDR3 region: CASRLGQNNEQFF. The DNA of the CDR3 is TGTGCCAGTAGACTAGGGCAAAACAATGAGCAGTTCTTC. The chain joins TRBV2 to TRBJ2-1; a weak D match, TRBD2 (6 bases). Germline V gene sequence: CDR1 SNHLY, CDR2 FYNNEI. CDR3 length: 13 amino acids. The V and J ends lost 9 bases and 5 bases respectively, with 14 bases between them.

The chain carries TRBV12-3 or TRBV12-4 and TRBJ2-3, with D unclear. The length of the CDR3 is 12 residues. V gave up 6 bases and J gave up 10 bases, with 14 bases separating them. The CDR3 nucleotides are TGTGCCAGCAGATACCAGCTAGGAGCGCAGTATTTT. Its translation: CASRYQLGAQYF.

This clone appeared once. The chain has TRBV7-9 and TRBJ1-6, with TRBD1 matching 9 bases. Germline lookup yields CDR1 SEHNR and CDR2 FQNEAQ (reference sequence). The V gene end was trimmed by 1 base and the J gene end by 2 bases; junction bases not matched to a gene: 3. The CDR3 extends over 17 amino acids. Here the CDR3 reads CASSLEGQGPYNSPLHF. Written as DNA, the CDR3 is TGTGCCAGCAGCTTAGAGGGACAGGGCCCCTATAATTCACCCCTCCACTTT.

The J gene is TRBJ1-4, the V gene TRBV7-9; D is possibly TRBD1 (5 bases). Germline CDR1 and CDR2: SEHNR and FQNEAQ (reference sequence). Trimming took off 1 base at V and 0 bases at J, with 18 bases between the two ends. This CDR3 region has 19 residues. Here the CDR3 reads CASSLGRVGARPTNEKLFF. The CDR3 DNA sequence: TGTGCCAGCAGCTTAGGGAGAGTAGGGGCTCGACCAACTAATGAAAAACTGTTTTTT.

This chain links TRBV10-1 with TRBJ2-3; no clear D. This CDR3 is 16 amino acids long. Germline CDR1 reads WNHNN; CDR2 reads SYGVQD (reference sequence). V gave up 0 bases and J gave up 2 bases, with 12 bases separating them. The CDR3 region is CASSESAAQITDTQYF. In DNA, the CDR3 is TGCGCCAGCAGTGAGTCTGCGGCCCAAATCACAGATACGCAGTATTTT.

This clone has more than one count but fewer than ten. The chain carries TRBV19 and TRBJ2-3; TRBD2 matches 9 bases. The CDR3 is 14 residues long. V was clipped by 4 bases and J by 6 bases; unmatched bases: 5. Germline loops: CDR1 LNHDA, CDR2 SQIVND (reference sequence). As DNA, the CDR3 is TGTGCCAGTAGTACCGGGACTAGCATCGATACGCAGTATTTT. Amino acid sequence: CASSTGTSIDTQYF. Full variable domain (rest looked up from reference TRBV19 and TRBJ2-3): DGGITQSPKYLFRKEGQNVTLSCEQNLNHDAMYWYRQDPGQGLRLIYYSQIVNDFQKGDIAEGYSVSREKKESFPLTVTSAQKNPTAFYLCASSTGTSIDTQYFGPGTRLTVL.

The chain carries TRBV4-3 and TRBJ1-4; no firm D call. V dropped 4 bases and J dropped 5 bases, with 17 bases sitting between them. The CDR3 is made up of 16 amino acids. Germline CDR1 and CDR2: LGHNA and YSLEER. Written as DNA, the CDR3 is TGCGCCAGCAGCCCCAGAGCTACAGCCTGGAATGAAAAACTGTTTTTT. Translated, it gives CASSPRATAWNEKLFF.

V usage is TRBV6-5 and J usage is TRBJ2-1; 14 bases match TRBD2. CDR1 is MNHEY and CDR2 is SVGAGI in the germline V gene. The CDR3 is made up of 16 amino acids. V dropped 4 bases and J dropped 7; count of bases not matched to a gene: 6. The CDR3 DNA reads as TGTGCCAGCAGTTTCAGACTAGCGGGGGGGATTAATGAGCAGTTCTTC. It codes for CASSFRLAGGINEQFF.

This clone has only a few counts. This rearrangement joins TRBV12-3 or TRBV12-4 to TRBJ1-2; D is perhaps TRBD1 (5 bases). V was shortened by 6 bases and J by 3 bases, with 11 bases between the two germline ends. The CDR3 sequence is 13 residues long. CDR3 DNA sequence: TGTGCCAGCAGCCTCGACAGTGACTATGGCTACACCTTC. Its protein product is CASSLDSDYGYTF.

This chain joins TRBV9 and TRBJ2-3; tentatively, D is TRBD1 (5 bases). CDR3 length: 13 residues. V dropped 4 bases and J dropped 6 bases, with 12 bases sitting between them. Germline CDR1 reads SGDLS; CDR2 reads YYNGEE. Here the CDR3 DNA reads TGTGCCAGCAGCCCAGGGCCCACGGATACGCAGTATTTT. It translates to CASSPGPTDTQYF.

The chain couples TRBV7-2 to TRBJ1-3; D unresolved. CDR3 length: 16 amino acids. Looked up from germline, CDR1 is SGHTA and CDR2 is FQGNSA. V was clipped by 1 base and J by 2 bases, with 12 bases between them. This CDR3 reads CASSLESMGAGNTIYF. The DNA for the CDR3 is TGTGCCAGCAGCTTAGAATCCATGGGCGCTGGAAACACCATATATTTT.

The chain has TRBV23-1 and TRBJ2-7; D is uncertain. TRBV23-1 is an open reading frame whose function is uncertain. CDR3 length: 15 residues. V shed 8 bases and J shed 5 bases, with 22 bases lying between them. Here the CDR3 reads CASGRSRNSFNEQYF. In DNA, the CDR3 is TGCGCCAGCGGTCGATCTCGGAACAGTTTTAACGAGCAGTACTTC.

J is TRBJ2-7 and V is TRBV27, with 9 nucleotides matching TRBD2. Germline loops: CDR1 MNHEY, CDR2 SMNVEV (reference sequence). CDR3 size: 16 residues. V lost 0 bases to trimming and J lost 4 bases; unmatched junction nucleotides: 7. The DNA of the CDR3 is TGTGCCAGCAGTTTATCGAACGCGGGAGGGCCTTACGAGCAGTACTTC. Its translation: CASSLSNAGGPYEQYF.

The chain uses TRBV5-4 and TRBJ1-2; 8 bases are a match to TRBD1. From germline, CDR1 is SGHNT and CDR2 YYREEE (reference sequence). The CDR3 sequence is 15 residues long. Germline trimming cut 4 bases from V and 4 bases from J; bases unmatched to any gene: 9. CDR3 in amino acids: CASSRDRQGTYGYTF. CDR3 nucleotides: TGTGCCAGCAGCCGGGACCGACAGGGGACCTATGGCTACACCTTC.